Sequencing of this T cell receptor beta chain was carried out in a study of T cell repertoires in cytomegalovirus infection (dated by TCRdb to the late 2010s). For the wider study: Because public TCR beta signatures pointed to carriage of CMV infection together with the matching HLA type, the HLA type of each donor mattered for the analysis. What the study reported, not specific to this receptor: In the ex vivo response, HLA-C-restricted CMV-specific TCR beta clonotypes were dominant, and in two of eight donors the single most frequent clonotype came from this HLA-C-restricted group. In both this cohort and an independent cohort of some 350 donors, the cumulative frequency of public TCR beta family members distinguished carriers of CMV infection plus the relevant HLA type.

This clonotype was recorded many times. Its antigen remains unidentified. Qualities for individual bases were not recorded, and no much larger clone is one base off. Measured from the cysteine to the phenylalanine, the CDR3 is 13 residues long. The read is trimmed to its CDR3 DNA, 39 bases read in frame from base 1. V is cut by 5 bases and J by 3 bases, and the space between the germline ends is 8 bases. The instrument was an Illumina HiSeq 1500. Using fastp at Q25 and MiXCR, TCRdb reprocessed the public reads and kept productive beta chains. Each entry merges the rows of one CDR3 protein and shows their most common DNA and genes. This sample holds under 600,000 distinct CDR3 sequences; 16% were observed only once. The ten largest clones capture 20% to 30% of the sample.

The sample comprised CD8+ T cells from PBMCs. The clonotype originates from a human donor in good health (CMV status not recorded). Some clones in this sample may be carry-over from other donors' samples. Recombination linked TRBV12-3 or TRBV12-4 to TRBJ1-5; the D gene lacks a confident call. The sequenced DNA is TGTGCCAGCAGTCCCCTCCCCAATCAGCCCCAGCATTTT. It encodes CASSPLPNQPQHF.